This T cell receptor beta chain appears in the sequencing data of a study of T cell repertoires in cytomegalovirus infection (dated by TCRdb to the late 2010s). Regarding the complete study: The peptide stimulations were aimed at well-studied HLA-B-restricted epitopes as well as recently identified HLA-C-restricted CMV epitopes, whose presentation resists viral immunomodulation. Donor HLA type was relevant to the analysis, because carriage of CMV infection together with the matching HLA type was indicated by public TCR beta signatures.

According to the germline V gene, CDR1 reads SGDLS and CDR2 reads YYNGEE. V is shortened by 3 bases, J by 2 bases, and the region joining them spans 9 bases. The CDR3 spans 13 residues, from the cysteine through the phenylalanine. The kept DNA is CDR3 alone, 39 bases in frame from the first base. A note on this clonotype: Its antigen has not been determined. No qualities accompany the bases; no much larger clone lies one base away.

What the research found in general, with its limitations: Carriers of CMV infection plus the relevant HLA type were discriminated by the cumulative frequency of public TCR beta family members in the study cohort and in an independent roughly 350-donor cohort. In the ex vivo response, HLA-C-restricted CMV-specific TCR beta clonotypes were dominant, and in two of eight donors the single most frequent clonotype came from this HLA-C-restricted group.

The sample's treatment or condition label, decoded: in vitro stimulation with specific CMV peptide epitopes to enrich CMV-specific T cells. For sequencing, an Illumina HiSeq 1500 was employed. TCRdb trimmed the raw reads at Q25, called clones with MiXCR and kept productive beta chains. Every CDR3 protein is listed once, alongside the most common genes and DNA of its rows. Present in this sample are tens of thousands of distinct CDR3 sequences, 20% to 25% of which were seen just once. Of the sample, around 67% falls within the top ten clones. Sequencing was performed on CD8+ T cells from cultured PBMCs, taken from culture after CMV antigen stimulation. This receptor chain uses TRBV9 and TRBJ2-7; a tentative D match to TRBD1 spans 6 bases. The receptor's source is a human donor in good health (CMV status not recorded). Some clones in this sample may be carry-over from other donors' samples. The nucleotide sequence is TGTGCCAGCAGCGCCGGGGACACCTACGAGCAGTACTTC. It codes for CASSAGDTYEQYF.